This T cell receptor (beta chain) emerged from a study of shared clonotypes between healthy human individuals (TCRdb year 2020). With respect to the entire study: A few men and two women, aged 18 to 49 years, made up the cohort. Between about 0.94 and 8.9 billion PBMCs per donor were obtained by leukapheresis. To estimate repertoire size and how much clonotypes are shared between individuals, the study performed deep sequencing of blood TCR repertoires from roughly five healthy adults. To increase sequencing depth and limit assay-specific biases, different laboratories used diverse techniques to prepare libraries and sequence TCR repertoires. Beyond this particular receptor, the publication reports: Based on pairwise subsampling, the degree of clonotype sharing among donors was expected to be affected by sequencing depth. Sampling was restricted to blood, and TCR repertoires in tissue are likely to differ from TCR repertoires in blood. Because the study included only a small number of donors, the genetic and exposure-history diversity represented was limited.

Using the deep immunoSEQ assay, multiplex PCR amplified TCR CDR3 regions from genomic DNA. Extracted genomic DNA from each cell subset was distributed evenly across all wells of several immunoSEQ 96-well plates, and each plate was treated as a replicate. For unsorted PBMC, each replicate PCR was loaded with roughly 330 ng genomic DNA, equivalent to 30,000 or so T cell genomes. Genomic DNA from unsorted PBMC was sequenced over ten immunoSEQ deep assay plates. Purified libraries were quantified with a Qubit 3.0 fluorometer, sized on a Bioanalyzer 2100, and re-quantified with the KAPA Library Quantification kit. Each immunoSEQ 96-well plate was sequenced on its own single-read 150-cycle Illumina NextSeq 550 flow cell. In the authors' own workflow: Because only junctional sequences without quality scores were contained in the immunoSEQ output, filtering matching that applied to full-length reads could not be performed. Sequences were annotated with PyIR, a Python wrapper for IgBLAST v1.9, and V/J genes and CDR3 were assigned using IMGT germline references. Any read was removed if the V/J assignment was weak (E-value above 1e-6), the CDR3 was missing, or the read contained stop codons, out-of-frame junctions, or ambiguous translated residues. V3J clonotypes were defined as sequences sharing the same inferred V gene, J gene, and CDR3 amino acid sequence. Percentage overlap between repertoires was calculated by dividing the number of shared unique clonotypes by the size of the smaller repertoire. Repertoire richness was assessed with RTK rarefaction, the Chao1 estimator, and Recon v2.1 estimates of unobserved clonotypes. What TCRdb holds here is the immuneACCESS table cut down to in-frame rearrangements. Part of the clones is not present; checked against another copy, under half of the missing clones reflect an unresolved V gene, and the others are unexplained. V, J and clone size reflect that table, while D and trimming were determined from the DNA. Across this sample there are about 560,000 clones, with roughly 79% seen only once. Of the sample, about 12% falls within the top ten clones.

Donors were healthy HIV-negative adults with no recently reported acute infections or vaccinations. Only Caucasian adults living in Nashville, Tennessee, USA were represented among the donors. For unsorted samples, tens of millions of PBMCs were counted, and genomic DNA was extracted using the QIAamp DNA Blood Mini kit. After blood collection by leukapheresis, PBMCs were isolated using Ficoll-Histopaque density gradient centrifugation and then cryopreserved in the vapor phase of liquid nitrogen. Trimming takes 4 bases from V and 0 bases from J, and the germline ends sit 22 bases apart. Counted from cysteine to phenylalanine, this CDR3 has 18 amino acids. Only the CDR3 DNA is retained, 54 bases long and in frame from the first base. CDR1 and CDR2 (LNHDA, SQIVND) derive from the germline V gene (reference sequence). As to this clone: This receptor's antigen is unknown. No base qualities exist here, and no much larger clone lies one base off it.

This sequence was found in a woman aged 40 to 50 in good health. Some clones in this sample may be carry-over from other donors' samples. Sequencing used PBMCs. The chain employs TRBV19 and TRBJ2-7; no D segment can be confidently identified. Here is the DNA: TGTGCCAGTAGTAGGTCCACACCGAAGGTTTCGTCCTCCTACGAGCAGTACTTC. Its coded protein is CASSRSTPKVSSSYEQYF.